Sequencing of this T cell receptor beta chain was carried out in a study of shared clonotypes between healthy human individuals. As for the study in general: Three CD4 naive, three CD4 memory, two CD8 naive and one CD8 memory plate were used per donor.

Sequenced by immunoSEQ multiplex PCR; TCRdb stores in-frame clones only, minus some. This sample has roughly 1,800,000 clones, with over 85% found just once. CDR1 and CDR2 from the germline V gene are MNHEY and SMNVEV (reference sequence). CDR3 length: 13 residues. V lost 3 bases and J 0 bases, leaving 6 bases between the germline ends. In regard to this clone: The sample holds other DNA sequences that translate to the same CDR3.

Cells designated naive CD8 were CD45RO-negative and were positively selected for CCR7, with terminally differentiated effector memory CD45RA+ cells excluded. The J gene is TRBJ2-7, the V gene TRBV27; D call uncertain. Sample: naive CD8+ T cells sorted from blood. The receptor was derived from a man between 18 and 29 years old in good health. This CDR3 is CASSFRFSYEQYF. In DNA, the CDR3 is TGTGCCAGCAGTTTCCGGTTCTCCTACGAGCAGTACTTC.